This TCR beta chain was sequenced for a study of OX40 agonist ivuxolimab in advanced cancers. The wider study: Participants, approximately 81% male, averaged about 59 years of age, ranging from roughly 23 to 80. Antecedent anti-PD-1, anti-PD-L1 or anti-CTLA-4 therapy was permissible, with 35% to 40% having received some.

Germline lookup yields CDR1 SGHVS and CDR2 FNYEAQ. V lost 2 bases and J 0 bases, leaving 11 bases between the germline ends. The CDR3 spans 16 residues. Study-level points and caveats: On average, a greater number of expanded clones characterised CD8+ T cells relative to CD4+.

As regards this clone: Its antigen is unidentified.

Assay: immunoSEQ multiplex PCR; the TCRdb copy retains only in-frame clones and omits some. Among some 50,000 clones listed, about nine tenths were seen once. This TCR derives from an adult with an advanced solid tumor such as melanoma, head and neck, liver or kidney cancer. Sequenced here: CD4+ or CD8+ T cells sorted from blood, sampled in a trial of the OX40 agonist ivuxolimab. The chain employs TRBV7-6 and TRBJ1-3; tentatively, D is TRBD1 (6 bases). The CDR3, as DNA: TGTGCCAGCAGCTTATCAGGGGCGGTCTCTGGAAACACCATATATTTT. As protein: CASSLSGAVSGNTIYF.